This T cell receptor (beta chain) was documented in a study of PD-1 blockade in classical Hodgkin lymphoma. The study, taken as a whole, reports: CD4+ TCR diversity rose significantly by C4D1, and CD8+ TCR diversity did not. Lower baseline TCR diversity marked trial partial responders and progressors.

Germline CDR1 SQVTM, CDR2 ANQGSEA. The CDR3 extends over 14 amino acids. The V and J ends lost 4 bases and 1 base respectively, with 8 bases between them. A remark on this clone: Its specificity is not known.

Every patient was affected by relapse after autologous stem cell transplantation, while exposure to brentuximab vedotin was not uniform. Generated by immunoSEQ multiplex PCR, the TCRdb table keeps only in-frame clones and is missing some. The profile shows 60,000 or so clones, 90% of them singletons. The specimen was peripheral blood mononuclear cells (PBMCs), collected at baseline. This receptor was obtained from a human donor with classical Hodgkin lymphoma. The chain couples TRBV29-1 to TRBJ2-6; D is unclear. The CDR3 DNA follows: TGCAGCGTTGGGGCGGCGTCTGGGGCCAACGTCCTGACTTTC. As protein: CSVGAASGANVLTF.